The 2 T cell receptor beta chains given below trace back to one sample, sequenced in a study of T-cell reconstitution after alpha-beta-depleted transplantation in children. During its preparation, the TCRbeta library received unique molecular identifiers. Using its own MiXCR run on the PCR reads, TCRdb lists one record per CDR3 protein. This table holds 600,000 to 700,000 distinct CDR3 sequences, around a sixth found once. The sample was PBMCs from the stem cell graft donor, taken from the stem cell graft. The receptors were gathered from a human donor who donated a stem cell graft to a child with acute myeloid leukemia.

This clonotype has only a few counts. This chain uses TRBV3-1 with TRBJ2-2; no reliable D call. Trimming took off 2 bases at V and 5 bases at J, with 3 bases between the two ends. CDR1 is LGHDT, CDR2 YNNKEL, per germline (reference sequence). This CDR3 spans 12 amino acids. The CDR3 coding sequence is TGTGCCAGCAGCCAATGGACCGGGGAGCTGTTTTTT. Residues: CASSQWTGELFF.

Comment on this clonotype: This clone may be a read error of a much larger clone one base away. V usage is TRBV29-1 and J usage is TRBJ2-1, with a weak D call TRBD2 (6 bases). CDR3 length equals 14 residues. V lost 1 base and J lost 7, with 14 bases in between. Germline lookup yields CDR1 SQVTM and CDR2 ANQGSEA. The CDR3 reads CSVEVVRDANEQFF. The CDR3 DNA sequence: TGCAGCGTTGAAGTGGTGCGGGACGCTAATGAGCAGTTCTTC.